Following are 6 T cell receptor beta chains from one sample sequenced in a study of PD-L1 blockade in urothelial cancer. This table comes from immunoSEQ multiplex PCR, and its TCRdb copy is limited to in-frame clones, with some not included. The table shows around 100,000 clones, with 80% to 95% occurring only once. This sample's time point: peripheral blood 6 weeks after treatment start. Material: PBMCs, obtained around atezolizumab (anti-PD-L1) treatment. These receptors all come from a man in his fifties or sixties with urothelial cancer.

The V and J genes are TRBV21-1 and TRBJ2-7; the listed D gene, TRBD2, was not tested against the DNA. TRBV21-1 is shown as a pseudogene. CDR3 length: 16 residues. In DNA form, the CDR3 reads TGTGCCAGCAGCAAAGTGTACCTTCTACCTACCTACGAGCAGTACTTC. This codes for CASSKVYLLPTYEQYF.

This clone occurred once. This chain uses TRBV6-5 with TRBJ1-1; TRBD1 aligns across 11 bases. Germline trimming cut 1 base from V and 11 bases from J; bases unmatched to any gene: 9. Germline assignment: CDR1 MNHEY and CDR2 SVGAGI. CDR3 size: 15 residues. DNA of the CDR3: TGTGCCAGCAGTTACTACTCCGGGACAGGGGGGTCTGCTTTCTTT. Protein product: CASSYYSGTGGSAFF.

The chain uses TRBV7-2 and TRBJ1-4; 12 nucleotides match TRBD1. CDR1 and CDR2 (germline): SGHTA, FQGNSA. The length of the CDR3 is 19 residues. J gave up 1 base and V 5 bases, and 11 bases lay outside the gene matches. The CDR3 coding sequence is TGTGCCAGCAGCGCAACCCCGGGACAGGGGGCTATAACTAATGAAAAACTGTTTTTT. Its translation is CASSATPGQGAITNEKLFF.

For the CDR3, the DNA is TGTGCCAGCAGCCCGAACAGGGTAGGGGATGAGCAGTTCTTC. Its protein is CASSPNRVGDEQFF. The chain couples TRBV7-2 to TRBJ2-1, with D possibly TRBD1 on 6 matching bases. Trimming removed 5 bases from V and 8 bases from J, with 16 bases in between. The CDR3 sequence is 14 residues long. Per germline, CDR1 SGHTA and CDR2 FQGNSA.

The gene calls are TRBV19 and TRBJ1-1, with TRBD1 matching over 9 bases. The CDR3 is 13 residues long. Per germline, CDR1 LNHDA and CDR2 SQIVND (reference sequence). V shed 7 bases and J 3 bases; nucleotides not matched to a gene: 3. The CDR3 DNA follows: TGTGCCAGTAAAACAGGGGGCTACACTGAAGCTTTCTTT. This codes for CASKTGGYTEAFF.

This sequence joins TRBV6-5 and TRBJ1-6; 8 nucleotides agree with TRBD1. V was clipped by 4 bases and J by 11 bases; unmatched bases: 4. This CDR3 has 13 residues. Germline-derived CDR1 and CDR2 are MNHEY and SVGAGI. CDR3: CASSSRQGTPLHF. For the CDR3, the DNA is TGTGCCAGCAGTTCCCGACAGGGGACACCCCTCCACTTT.